These T cell receptor beta chains were read from a single sample in a study of blood T cells in healthy people across ages. TCRdb re-derived calls from the 5' RACE reads in MiXCR, one entry per CDR3 protein. The sample holds approximately 1,700,000 distinct CDR3 sequences, around 40% seen once. Material for sequencing was blood. Receptor source: a human donor in good health. CDR3s include the opening cysteine and the closing phenylalanine or tryptophan. A D gene is named only where the DNA matches it firmly. Not all rows give a size; the values are once, few, many and, for expanded clones, a class.

V	D	J	size	DNA	CDR3
TRBV5-1	TRBD1	TRBJ2-1	.	TGCGCCAGCAGCTTTCGAAGGGTCGGGACAGGATACAATGAGCAGTTCTTC	CASSFRRVGTGYNEQFF
TRBV20-1	.	TRBJ2-3	.	TGCAGTGGGTCGTTAAGGTCGGATACGCAGTATTTT	CSGSLRSDTQYF
TRBV7-2	.	TRBJ2-3	.	TGTGCCAGCAGCACGCTAGTAAGCACAGATACGCAGTATTTT	CASSTLVSTDTQYF
TRBV2	.	TRBJ1-1	.	TGTGCCAGCAGGACTGTGAGAACTGGCACTGAAGCTTTCTTT	CASRTVRTGTEAFF
TRBV30	TRBD1	TRBJ1-2	few	TGTGCCTGGAGTGAAACAGGGGTCTATGGCTACACCTTC	CAWSETGVYGYTF
TRBV12-3/TRBV12-4	.	TRBJ1-5	.	TGTGCCAGCAGTTTAGCGTCATGGGGGGAAAGCAATCAGCCCCAGCATTTT	CASSLASWGESNQPQHF
TRBV18	.	TRBJ1-2	.	TGTGCCAGCTCACCACAGGACGAGGGCTACACCTTC	CASSPQDEGYTF
TRBV6-2/TRBV6-3	.	TRBJ1-2	.	TGTGCCAGCAGCTCCCTGGGGACAAGTGGCTACACCTTC	CASSSLGTSGYTF
TRBV9	TRBD1	TRBJ2-1	.	TGTGCCAGCAGCCCTACACGGGGACAGACTAAGAATGAGCAGTTCTTC	CASSPTRGQTKNEQFF
TRBV2	TRBD1	TRBJ2-4	.	TGTGCCAGCAGTGAAGCGCTGGGACAGGCCAAAAACATTCAGTACTTC	CASSEALGQAKNIQYF
TRBV12-3/TRBV12-4	TRBD2	TRBJ2-1	.	TGTGCCAGCAGTGATAGCGGGGGGCTTTCCTACAATGAGCAGTTCTTC	CASSDSGGLSYNEQFF
TRBV6-1	.	TRBJ1-5	few	TGTGCCAGCAGTGAAGGAACGGACCAGCCCCAGCATTTT	CASSEGTDQPQHF
TRBV5-1	.	TRBJ1-1	.	TGCGCCAGCAGCTTATCGGCTGAGGTGACTGAAGCTTTCTTT	CASSLSAEVTEAFF
TRBV20-1	.	TRBJ1-5	.	TGCAGTGCTAGATCCCTAGGGAGCAATCAGCCCCAGCATTTT	CSARSLGSNQPQHF
TRBV4-2	.	TRBJ2-3	few	TGTGCCAGCAGCATCGCCGCTAGTTCGGGCACAGATACGCAGTATTTT	CASSIAASSGTDTQYF
TRBV29-1	.	TRBJ2-7	.	TGCAGCGGGCGGGACACTATCTCCTACGAGCAGTACTTC	CSGRDTISYEQYF
TRBV4-1	.	TRBJ2-4	.	TGCGCCAGCAGCCAAGAAAATGCCTACGAGGAGTACTTC	CASSQENAYEEYF
TRBV5-1	.	TRBJ2-1	.	TGCGCCAGCAGCTTGTTGTTTGGTGGTGGTGGGCCCCAGTTCTTC	CASSLLFGGGGPQFF
TRBV5-1	TRBD2	TRBJ2-3	many	TGCGCCAGCAGCACCCGGACTAGCGAGACAGATACGCAGTATTTT	CASSTRTSETDTQYF
TRBV2	.	TRBJ2-6	.	TGTGCCAGCAGTGACAGGGTTAGCTCCTCTGGGGCCAACGTCCTGACTTTC	CASSDRVSSSGANVLTF
TRBV20-1	.	TRBJ1-2	.	TGCAGTGCAAGTCCCCAGGAACATTATGGCTACACCTTC	CSASPQEHYGYTF
TRBV7-2	.	TRBJ1-4	.	TGTGCCAGCAGCTTATTCATTCAGGGAGCTGAAAAACGGTTTTTT	CASSLFIQGAEKRFF
TRBV7-8	.	TRBJ2-7	few	TGTGCCAGCAGCCCGCACAGGGTTGCCTACGAGCAGTACTTC	CASSPHRVAYEQYF
TRBV6-2/TRBV6-3	.	TRBJ1-5	few	TGTGCCAGCAGTTACCTGGCAGGGTGGAATCAGCCCCAGCATTTT	CASSYLAGWNQPQHF
TRBV11-1	.	TRBJ1-1	few	TGTGCCAGCAGCCCCCTCGTGTTGGGGCGCAGGGCCACTGAAGCTTTCTTT	CASSPLVLGRRATEAFF
TRBV12-3/TRBV12-4	.	TRBJ2-3	.	TGTGCCAGCAGACTTAGGGGGGACCCAAGCACAGATACGCAGTATTTT	CASRLRGDPSTDTQYF
TRBV4-3	TRBD1	TRBJ1-2	few	TGCGCCAGCAGCCAAGTTGACACGGGACAGCTTAACTATGGCTACACCTTC	CASSQVDTGQLNYGYTF
TRBV14	TRBD2	TRBJ2-1	.	TGTGCCAGCAGCCAAGCCCAGCGGGGGGACAATGAGCAGTTCTTC	CASSQAQRGDNEQFF
TRBV28	.	TRBJ2-1	many	TGTGCCAGCAGCTTACGTTACAATGAGCAGTTCTTC	CASSLRYNEQFF
TRBV20-1	.	TRBJ2-7	many	TGCAGTGCTGAGCACAGGGCGCGGGAGCAGTACTTC	CSAEHRAREQYF
TRBV20-1	.	TRBJ2-1	few	TGCAGTGCTAGTAAAGGTCTTGATGAGCAGTTCTTC	CSASKGLDEQFF
TRBV28	TRBD2	TRBJ2-1	.	TGTGCCAGCAGTTCCCCTGGGACTAGTAATGAGCAGTTCTTC	CASSSPGTSNEQFF
TRBV12-3/TRBV12-4	.	TRBJ2-3	.	TGTGCCAGCAGAAAGTTGGCAGATACGCAGTATTTT	CASRKLADTQYF
TRBV20-1	.	TRBJ2-5	many	TGCAGTGCTGAAAATTCGACCCAGTACTTC	CSAENSTQYF
TRBV30	.	TRBJ1-5	.	TGTGCCTGGACCGGGACAACCGGCAATCAGCCCCAGCATTTT	CAWTGTTGNQPQHF
TRBV5-1	.	TRBJ2-1	.	TGCGCCAGCAGCCCCCGTTACGGGTCCAATGAGCAGTTCTTC	CASSPRYGSNEQFF
TRBV20-1	.	TRBJ1-2	few	TGCAGTGCTAGAGATTCCCGCACCTTGAGCTATGGCTACACCTTC	CSARDSRTLSYGYTF
TRBV7-2	.	TRBJ2-7	.	TGTGCCAGCAGCTTAGGGACAGCGACATTTTACGAGCAGTACTTC	CASSLGTATFYEQYF
TRBV12-3/TRBV12-4	.	TRBJ1-1	.	TGTGCCAGCAGCCCCCGTGGCGGGGAGAAGAGAGTGAACACTGAAGCTTTCTTT	CASSPRGGEKRVNTEAFF
TRBV7-9	TRBD1	TRBJ2-4	few	TGTGCCAGCAGCTCGGAGACCGGGACAGGGAAAAACATTCAGTACTTC	CASSSETGTGKNIQYF
TRBV10-3	.	TRBJ1-5	.	TGTGCCATCAGTCGGGACACGATGCAGCCCCAGCATTTT	CAISRDTMQPQHF
TRBV4-3	TRBD2	TRBJ2-2	.	TGCGCCAGCAGCCAAGTGGGACTAGCGGGGGGATGGTCCGGGGAGCTGTTTTTT	CASSQVGLAGGWSGELFF
TRBV12-3/TRBV12-4	TRBD1	TRBJ1-6	.	TGTGCCAGCAGTCCGACAGGGCGGTATTCACCCCTCCACTTT	CASSPTGRYSPLHF
TRBV20-1	TRBD1	TRBJ1-1	.	TGCAGTGCTGTCGCACCGGGACAGGGGAACACTGAAGCTTTCTTT	CSAVAPGQGNTEAFF
TRBV7-3	TRBD2	TRBJ2-1	.	TGTGCCAGCAGCTTTTTGCGGGGGGGTCCCAATGAGCAGTTCTTC	CASSFLRGGPNEQFF
TRBV7-2	.	TRBJ1-2	.	TGTGCCAGCAGCTTCGTAGGTTCGAGAGGCTACACCTTC	CASSFVGSRGYTF